The 27 T cell receptor beta chains below come from one sample, sequenced in a study of Ad26.COV2.S vaccination and SARS-CoV-2 variants. Here immunoSEQ multiplex PCR was the method, and the copy in TCRdb shows in-frame clones only, minus some. This table holds 97,000 or so clones, over 60% found once. The material was peripheral blood, obtained after recovery from COVID-19. Source of these receptors: a human donor who had recovered from COVID-19.

The chain combines TRBV28 with TRBJ2-3; 12 bases match TRBD2. Germline CDR1 and CDR2: MDHEN and SYDVKM. The CDR3 has 16 residues. With V trimmed by 3 bases and J by 6 bases, 7 bases remained unmatched. CDR3: CASSFLAGGKGDTQYF. CDR3 bases: TGTGCCAGCAGTTTTCTAGCGGGGGGGAAAGGGGATACGCAGTATTTT.

This clone has a single count. V usage is TRBV30 and J usage is TRBJ1-1; no reliable D call. V gave up 0 bases and J gave up 1 base, with 15 bases separating them. This CDR3 region has 16 residues. Germline V gene data show CDR1 as GTSNPN and CDR2 as SVGIG (reference sequence). CDR3 DNA sequence: TGTGCCTGGAGTGTACGGGCACCGACTAGGAACACTGAAGCTTTCTTT. As protein: CAWSVRAPTRNTEAFF. Full variable domain (remainder filled in from reference TRBV30 and TRBJ1-1): SQTIHQWPATLVQPVGSPLSLECTVEGTSNPNLYWYRQAAGRGLQLLFYSVGIGQISSEVPQNLSASRPQDRQFILSSKKLLLSDSGFYLCAWSVRAPTRNTEAFFGQGTRLTVV.

The V gene is TRBV12-3 or TRBV12-4, the J gene TRBJ1-2, with TRBD1 as a possible D gene (5 bases). V lost 1 base, J lost 8 bases, and 11 bases lay in between. The CDR3 spans 13 residues. The CDR3 sequence is CASSLGAGRGYTF. As DNA, the CDR3 is TGTGCCAGCAGTTTAGGGGCAGGGAGGGGCTACACCTTC.

This clone has a handful of counts. The V and J genes are TRBV5-6 and TRBJ1-1; no firm D call. This CDR3 region has 15 residues. V lost 3 bases and J 1 base, leaving 13 bases between the germline ends. Germline V lookup: CDR1 SGHDT, CDR2 YYEEEE. CDR3 loop: CASSSTIKPNTEAFF. CDR3 sequence (DNA): TGTGCCAGCAGCTCAACCATTAAACCGAACACTGAAGCTTTCTTT.

The chain carries TRBV11-2 and TRBJ2-3, with TRBD1 matching over 7 bases. Germline V gene lookup returns CDR1 SGHAT and CDR2 FQNNGV. This CDR3 has 17 amino acids. V was pared by 0 bases and J by 4 bases, with 10 bases of the junction left unmatched. CDR3 region: CASSLEVGRGKADTQYF. CDR3 in DNA: TGTGCCAGCAGCTTAGAGGTCGGCAGGGGGAAGGCAGATACGCAGTATTTT.

The chain combines TRBV3-1 (or the pseudogene TRBV3-2) with TRBJ2-1; D is possibly TRBD2 (6 bases). Germline V gene lookup returns CDR1 LGHDT and CDR2 YNNKEL (reference sequence). CDR3 length: 14 residues. Deletions cut 6 bases from V and 5 bases from J, with 14 bases between. The CDR3 loop is CASRRTGGNNEQFF. CDR3 bases: TGTGCCAGCAGACGCACCGGAGGGAACAATGAGCAGTTCTTC.

This sequence joins TRBV29-1 and TRBJ2-7; D is unresolved. The CDR3 is made up of 12 amino acids. Trimming left V 6 bases short and J 5 bases short, with 14 bases between. Germline CDR1 SQVTM, CDR2 ANQGSEA. CDR3 in amino acids: CSVAIPADEQYF. The CDR3 DNA follows: TGCAGCGTCGCAATCCCCGCGGACGAGCAGTACTTC.

The gene calls are TRBV28 and TRBJ2-7; 10 bases fit TRBD1. The CDR3 is 14 amino acids. V shed 6 bases and J 4 bases; nucleotides not matched to a gene: 6. Germline V CDR1 and CDR2: MDHEN, SYDVKM. The CDR3 DNA reads TGTGCCAGCAGGGATAGGACAGGGGGGTACGAGCAGTACTTC. Encoded protein: CASRDRTGGYEQYF.

The chain has TRBV9 and TRBJ1-1; tentatively, D is TRBD1 (5 bases). Germline V lookup: CDR1 SGDLS, CDR2 YYNGEE. CDR3 length: 15 amino acids. The V gene lost 0 bases and the J gene lost 0 bases, with 9 bases spanning the gap. The CDR3 coding sequence is TGTGCCAGCAGCGTAGGGGGCAGACTGAACACTGAAGCTTTCTTT. It translates to CASSVGGRLNTEAFF. The full variable domain, completed using reference TRBV9 and TRBJ1-1, is DSGVTQTPKHLITATGQRVTLRCSPRSGDLSVYWYQQSLDQGLQFLIQYYNGEERAKGNILERFSAQQFPDLHSELNLSSLELGDSALYFCASSVGGRLNTEAFFGQGTRLTVV.

The V call is TRBV30, the J call TRBJ2-2, with D perhaps assigned TRBD1 or TRBD2 (6 bases each). CDR1 and CDR2 from the germline V gene are GTSNPN and SVGIG (reference sequence). V lost 1 base to trimming and J lost 10 bases, with 13 bases between them. The CDR3 runs to 13 residues. CDR3 bases: TGTGCCTGGAGTGCTTGGGGGGCCGAGGAGCTGTTTTTT. This sequence encodes CAWSAWGAEELFF.

This chain joins TRBV29-1 and TRBJ1-5; perhaps TRBD1 as D (5 bases). Germline V lookup: CDR1 SQVTM, CDR2 ANQGSEA. This CDR3 has 14 amino acids. The V end was cut by 7 bases, the J end by 6 bases, with 19 bases between. DNA of the CDR3: TGCAGCGCCGCGACCGGGGGGAAGGGTCAGCCCCAGCATTTT. It is translated as CSAATGGKGQPQHF.

The chain recombines TRBV5-1 with TRBJ2-3; 7 nucleotides match TRBD1. J lost 0 bases, V lost 4 bases, and 5 bases had no gene match. The CDR3 length is 15 residues. Germline assignment: CDR1 SGHRS and CDR2 YFSETQ. Here the CDR3 reads CASSGGQLSTDTQYF. The DNA of the CDR3 is TGCGCCAGCAGCGGGGGACAGCTTAGCACAGATACGCAGTATTTT.

V gene TRBV2 combines with J gene TRBJ1-2; D is possibly TRBD1 (6 bases). With 6 bases removed from V and 1 base from J, the gap between germline ends came to 12 bases. The germline CDR1 and CDR2 sequences are SNHLY and FYNNEI. The CDR3 has 14 residues. The CDR3, as DNA: TGTGCCAGCAGGGGAACAGGGAGTAACTATGGCTACACCTTC. Translation: CASRGTGSNYGYTF.

The chain is built from TRBV6-6 and TRBJ2-5; D unresolved. V was shortened by 5 bases and J by 4 bases, with 8 bases between the two germline ends. CDR1 MNHNY and CDR2 SVGAGI come from the germline V gene (reference sequence). This CDR3 comprises 12 residues. CDR3 nucleotides: TGTGCCAGCAGTCCCTCGCCAGAGACCCAGTACTTC. Translation gives CASSPSPETQYF.

The chain combines TRBV5-1 with TRBJ2-1; 10 bases are a match to TRBD2. V was pared by 5 bases and J by 4 bases, with 6 bases of the junction left unmatched. Per the germline V gene, CDR1 is SGHRS and CDR2 is YFSETQ. CDR3 length: 15 amino acids. For the CDR3, the DNA is TGCGCCAGCAGGTTAACTAGCGGGGCTTACAATGAGCAGTTCTTC. Its protein is CASRLTSGAYNEQFF.

The gene calls are TRBV7-3 and TRBJ2-3, with D unresolved. This CDR3 is 15 amino acids long. Between the trimmed V and J ends, which lost 4 bases and 2 bases, there was a span of 13 bases. CDR1 and CDR2 (germline): SGHTA, FQGTGA. CDR3 loop: CASSSLGGNTDTQYF. The CDR3 DNA reads TGTGCCAGCAGCTCCCTGGGCGGTAACACAGATACGCAGTATTTT.

This chain uses TRBV18 with TRBJ1-1; tentative D call: TRBD1 (5 bases). In germline, CDR1 is KGHSH, CDR2 LQKENI. This CDR3 is built from 16 residues. Trimming stripped 6 bases from V and 4 bases from J, with 21 bases between. The CDR3 DNA follows: TGTGCCAGCTCCCCCGACAGAGCTGGGTCCCTCACTGAAGCTTTCTTT. It translates to CASSPDRAGSLTEAFF.

The sample holds one count of this clone. The V call is TRBV28, the J call TRBJ2-7; D is unresolved. V was clipped by 3 bases and J by 0 bases, with 6 bases between them. The CDR3 has 13 residues. Germline CDR1 MDHEN, CDR2 SYDVKM. CDR3 sequence: CASSLLGSYEQYF. The CDR3 region has the DNA TGTGCCAGCAGTTTGCTCGGCTCCTACGAGCAGTACTTC.

V gene TRBV29-1 combines with J gene TRBJ2-6, with unresolved D. The V end lost 3 bases, the J end lost 1 base, and 7 bases lay between the germline ends. This CDR3 comprises 14 residues. The V gene's germline CDR1 is SQVTM and CDR2 ANQGSEA. CDR3 amino acids: CSVDGESGANVLTF. The CDR3 DNA reads as TGCAGCGTTGATGGCGAGTCTGGGGCCAACGTCCTGACTTTC.

The chain employs TRBV18 and TRBJ1-1; the D gene is possibly TRBD1 (5 bases). Trimming left V 5 bases short and J 6 bases short, with 13 bases between. The CDR3 is made up of 13 amino acids. From germline, CDR1 is KGHSH and CDR2 LQKENI. CDR3 amino acids: CASSARDSSEAFF. CDR3 nucleotide sequence: TGTGCCAGCTCAGCCCGGGACTCCTCTGAAGCTTTCTTT.

The chain employs TRBV5-1 and TRBJ2-2; D is possibly TRBD1 (6 bases). Trimming cost V 0 bases and J 5 bases, with 17 bases left between them. Looked up from germline, CDR1 is SGHRS and CDR2 is YFSETQ. This CDR3 comprises 17 residues. CDR3 loop: CASSLEPQGPDTGELFF. In DNA form, the CDR3 reads TGCGCCAGCAGCTTGGAACCACAGGGCCCGGATACCGGGGAGCTGTTTTTT.

The J gene is TRBJ2-3, the V gene TRBV9; 9 bases match TRBD2. CDR3 size: 18 residues. The ends lost 5 bases at V and 4 bases at J; junction bases unmatched: 17. Germline loops: CDR1 SGDLS, CDR2 YYNGEE. CDR3 sequence (DNA): TGTGCCAGCAGTCCCCCCGAGGCGGGGGGGGGCAGGTCAGATACGCAGTATTTT. Its protein product is CASSPPEAGGGRSDTQYF.

The rearrangement joins TRBV9 to TRBJ2-2; unclear D gene. CDR1 and CDR2 from the germline V gene are SGDLS and YYNGEE. Trimming removed 5 bases at V and 0 bases at J, with 17 bases between. CDR3 length equals 17 residues. CDR3 DNA: TGTGCCAGCAGTGTTTCGGTGACCGACGCGAACACCGGGGAGCTGTTTTTT. Translated, it gives CASSVSVTDANTGELFF.

The gene calls are TRBV5-1 and TRBJ2-1; 7 bases are a match to TRBD2. The CDR3 has 15 residues. With V trimmed by 10 bases and J by 6 bases, 16 bases remained unmatched. CDR1 is SGHRS, CDR2 YFSETQ, per germline. CDR3: CARRGDGGRVNEQFF. CDR3 bases: TGCGCCCGCCGCGGGGACGGGGGGAGGGTCAATGAGCAGTTCTTC.

The J gene is TRBJ1-1, the V gene TRBV14; D possibly corresponds to TRBD1 (5 bases). V was cut by 4 bases and J by 11 bases, with 17 bases left in between. The germline gives CDR1 SGHDN, CDR2 FVKESK. The CDR3 is 13 amino acids. The CDR3 nucleotides read TGTGCCAGCAGCCTCCGAGACAGAAACGTGGCTTTCTTT. It translates to CASSLRDRNVAFF.

The V gene is TRBV27, the J gene TRBJ2-7; D might be TRBD1 (6 bases). The germline CDR1 and CDR2 sequences are MNHEY and SMNVEV (reference sequence). V lost 4 bases to trimming and J lost 0 bases, with 13 bases between them. The CDR3 runs to 15 residues. The CDR3 coding sequence is TGTGCCAGCAGTTCTTGGGACATGTCCTCCTACGAGCAGTACTTC. Protein: CASSSWDMSSYEQYF.

V and J are TRBV12-3 or TRBV12-4 and TRBJ1-1; 7 nucleotides match TRBD1. V lost 5 bases and J lost 5; bases outside the gene matches: 5. The CDR3 contains 13 residues. Here the CDR3 reads CASSLTGETEAFF. CDR3 in DNA: TGTGCCAGCAGTCTTACAGGGGAAACTGAAGCTTTCTTT.